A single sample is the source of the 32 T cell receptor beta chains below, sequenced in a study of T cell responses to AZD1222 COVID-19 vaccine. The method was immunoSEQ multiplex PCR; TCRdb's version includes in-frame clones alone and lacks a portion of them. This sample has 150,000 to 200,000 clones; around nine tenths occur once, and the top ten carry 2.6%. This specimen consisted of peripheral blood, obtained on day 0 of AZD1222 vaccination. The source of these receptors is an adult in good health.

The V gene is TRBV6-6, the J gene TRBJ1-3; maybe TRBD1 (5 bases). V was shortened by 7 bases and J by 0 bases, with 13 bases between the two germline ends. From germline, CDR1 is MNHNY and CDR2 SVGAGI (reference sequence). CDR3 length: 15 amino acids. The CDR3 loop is CASTKGKSSGNTIYF. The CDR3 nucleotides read TGTGCCAGCACCAAGGGGAAGAGCTCTGGAAACACCATATATTTT.

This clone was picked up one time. CDR3 residues: CASRSRGATEAFF. For the CDR3, the DNA is TGTGCCAGCAGGTCTCGGGGGGCCACTGAAGCTTTCTTT. This sequence joins TRBV5-6 and TRBJ1-1; D perhaps matches TRBD1 (6 bases). Germline-derived CDR1 and CDR2 are SGHDT and YYEEEE. Trimming stripped 5 bases from V and 4 bases from J, with 12 bases between. CDR3 size: 13 residues.

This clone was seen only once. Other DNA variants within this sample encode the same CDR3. CDR3: CAWSLAGGYNEQFF. Here the CDR3 DNA reads TGTGCCTGGAGTTTGGCGGGAGGGTACAATGAGCAGTTCTTC. The chain uses TRBV30 and TRBJ2-1; 9 bases match TRBD2. The CDR3 is 14 amino acids. Per germline, CDR1 GTSNPN and CDR2 SVGIG (reference sequence). Trimming took 2 bases from V and 4 from J; bases not matched to a gene: 3.

The CDR3 bases are TGTGCCAGCAGCCCCGGGGGGATCCAGTACTTC. This encodes CASSPGGIQYF. This chain links TRBV7-6 with TRBJ2-5; 7 bases agree with TRBD2. J gave up 10 bases and V 5 bases, and 4 bases lay outside the gene matches. The length of the CDR3 is 11 residues. Germline lookup yields CDR1 SGHVS and CDR2 FNYEAQ. Full variable domain (missing parts from reference TRBV7-6 and TRBJ2-5): GAGVSQSPRYKVTKRGQDVALRCDPISGHVSLYWYRQALGQGPEFLTYFNYEAQQDKSGLPNDRFSAERPEGSISTLTIQRTEQRDSAMYRCASSPGGIQYFGPGTRLLVL.

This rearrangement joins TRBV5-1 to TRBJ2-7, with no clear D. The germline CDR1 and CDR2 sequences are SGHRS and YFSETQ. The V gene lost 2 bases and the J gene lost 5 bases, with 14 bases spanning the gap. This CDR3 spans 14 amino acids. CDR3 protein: CASSLKYLGDEQYF. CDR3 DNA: TGCGCCAGCAGCTTAAAATACCTGGGCGACGAGCAGTACTTC.

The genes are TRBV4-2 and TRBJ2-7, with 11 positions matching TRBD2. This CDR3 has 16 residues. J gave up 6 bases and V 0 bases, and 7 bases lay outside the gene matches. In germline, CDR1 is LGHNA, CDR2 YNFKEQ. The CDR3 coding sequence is TGTGCCAGCAGCCAAGACCCTAGCGGGAGGCAAGGCGAGCAGTACTTC. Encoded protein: CASSQDPSGRQGEQYF.

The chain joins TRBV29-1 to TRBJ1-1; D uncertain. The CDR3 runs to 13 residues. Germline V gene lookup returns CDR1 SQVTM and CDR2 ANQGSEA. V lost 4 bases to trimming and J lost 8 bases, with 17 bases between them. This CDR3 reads CSVALGRATEAFF. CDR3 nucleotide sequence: TGCAGCGTTGCGTTGGGCCGCGCGACCGAAGCTTTCTTT.

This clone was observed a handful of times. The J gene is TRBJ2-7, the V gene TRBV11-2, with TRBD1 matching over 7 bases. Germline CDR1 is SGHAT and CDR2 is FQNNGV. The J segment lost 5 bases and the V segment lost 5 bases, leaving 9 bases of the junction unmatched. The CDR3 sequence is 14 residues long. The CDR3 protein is CASSQNDRVHEQYF. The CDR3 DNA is TGTGCCAGCAGCCAGAATGACAGGGTACACGAGCAGTACTTC.

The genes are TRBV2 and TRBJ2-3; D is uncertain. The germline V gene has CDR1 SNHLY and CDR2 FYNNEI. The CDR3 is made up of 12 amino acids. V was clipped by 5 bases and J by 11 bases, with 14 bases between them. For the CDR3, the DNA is TGTGCCAGCAGTCCGCCAGTTGTATTGCAGTATTTT. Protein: CASSPPVVLQYF.

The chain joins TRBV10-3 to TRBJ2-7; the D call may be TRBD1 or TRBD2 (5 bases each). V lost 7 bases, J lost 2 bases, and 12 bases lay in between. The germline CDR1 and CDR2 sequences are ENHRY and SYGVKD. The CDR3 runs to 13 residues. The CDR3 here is CAITRDPTYEQYF. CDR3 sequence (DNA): TGTGCCATCACCCGGGACCCGACCTACGAGCAGTACTTC.

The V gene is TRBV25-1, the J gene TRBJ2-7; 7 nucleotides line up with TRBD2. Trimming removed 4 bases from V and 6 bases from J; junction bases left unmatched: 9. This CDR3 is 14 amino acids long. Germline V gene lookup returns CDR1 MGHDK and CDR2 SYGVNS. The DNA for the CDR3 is TGTGCCAGCAGTGCCAGGACTAGGTATTCCGAGCAGTACTTC. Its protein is CASSARTRYSEQYF.

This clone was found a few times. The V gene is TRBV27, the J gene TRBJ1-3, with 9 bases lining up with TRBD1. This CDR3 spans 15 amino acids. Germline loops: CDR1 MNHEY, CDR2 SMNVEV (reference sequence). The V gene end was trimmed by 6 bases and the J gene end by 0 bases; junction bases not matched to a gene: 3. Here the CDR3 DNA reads TGTGCCAGCAGGCAGACAGGGGGCTCTGGAAACACCATATATTTT. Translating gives CASRQTGGSGNTIYF.

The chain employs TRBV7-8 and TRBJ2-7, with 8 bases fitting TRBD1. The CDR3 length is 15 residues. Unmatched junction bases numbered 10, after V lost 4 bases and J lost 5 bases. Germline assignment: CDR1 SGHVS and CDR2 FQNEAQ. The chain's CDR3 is CASSSQQGAGNEQYF. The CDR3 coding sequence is TGTGCCAGCAGCTCCCAGCAGGGGGCGGGAAACGAGCAGTACTTC.

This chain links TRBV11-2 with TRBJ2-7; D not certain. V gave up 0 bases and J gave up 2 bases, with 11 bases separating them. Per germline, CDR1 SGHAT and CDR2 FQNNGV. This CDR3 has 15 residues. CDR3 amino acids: CASSLELPPTYEQYF. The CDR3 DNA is TGTGCCAGCAGCTTAGAACTACCACCTACCTACGAGCAGTACTTC.

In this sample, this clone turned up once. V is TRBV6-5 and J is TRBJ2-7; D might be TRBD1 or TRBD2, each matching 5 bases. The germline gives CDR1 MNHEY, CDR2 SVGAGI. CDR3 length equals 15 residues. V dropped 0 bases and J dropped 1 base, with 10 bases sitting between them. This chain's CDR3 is CASSYSRGGSYEQYF. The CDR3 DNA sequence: TGTGCCAGCAGTTACTCAAGGGGCGGGTCCTACGAGCAGTACTTC.

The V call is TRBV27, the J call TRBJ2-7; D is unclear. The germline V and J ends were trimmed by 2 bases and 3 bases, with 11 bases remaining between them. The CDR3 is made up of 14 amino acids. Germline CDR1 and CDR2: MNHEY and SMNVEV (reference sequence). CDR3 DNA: TGTGCCAGCAGTTTAATGGGGTCTGGCTACGAGCAGTACTTC. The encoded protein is CASSLMGSGYEQYF.

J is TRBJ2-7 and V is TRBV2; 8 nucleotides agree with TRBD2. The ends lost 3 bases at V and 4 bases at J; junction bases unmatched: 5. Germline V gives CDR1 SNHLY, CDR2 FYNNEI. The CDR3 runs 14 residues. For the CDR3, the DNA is TGTGCCAGCAGTGACCCGGGAGGGCCTTACGAGCAGTACTTC. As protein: CASSDPGGPYEQYF.

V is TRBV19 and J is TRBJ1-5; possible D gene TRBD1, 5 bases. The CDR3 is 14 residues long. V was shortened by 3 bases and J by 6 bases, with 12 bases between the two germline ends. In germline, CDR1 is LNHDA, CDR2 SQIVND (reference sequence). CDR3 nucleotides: TGTGCCAGTAGTATTCAAGGGACTAGTCAGCCCCAGCATTTT. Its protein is CASSIQGTSQPQHF.

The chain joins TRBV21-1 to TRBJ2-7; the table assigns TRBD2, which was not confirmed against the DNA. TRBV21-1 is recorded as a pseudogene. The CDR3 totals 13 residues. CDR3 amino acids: CARRLKSCDEQYF. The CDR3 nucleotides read TGTGCCAGAAGACTGAAGTCTTGCGACGAGCAGTACTTC.

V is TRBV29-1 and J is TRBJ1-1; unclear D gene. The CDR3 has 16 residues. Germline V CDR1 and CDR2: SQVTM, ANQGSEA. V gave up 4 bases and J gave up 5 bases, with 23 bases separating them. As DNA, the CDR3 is TGCAGCGTTGTTCGCTTGTCAGGCCAGCGCGGTACTGAAGCTTTCTTT. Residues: CSVVRLSGQRGTEAFF.

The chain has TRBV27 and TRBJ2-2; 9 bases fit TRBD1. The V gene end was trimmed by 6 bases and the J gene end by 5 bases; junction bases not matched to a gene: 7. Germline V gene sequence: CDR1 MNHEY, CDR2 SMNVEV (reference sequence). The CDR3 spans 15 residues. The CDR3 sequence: CASRMDRGITGELFF. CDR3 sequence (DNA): TGTGCCAGCAGAATGGACAGGGGAATAACCGGGGAGCTGTTTTTT.

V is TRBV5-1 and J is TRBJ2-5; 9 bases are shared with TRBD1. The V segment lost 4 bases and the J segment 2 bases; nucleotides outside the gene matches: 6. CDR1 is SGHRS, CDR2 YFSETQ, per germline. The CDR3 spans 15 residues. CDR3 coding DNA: TGCGCCAGCAGCGCGGGGACAGGGCCTCAAGAGACCCAGTACTTC. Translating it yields CASSAGTGPQETQYF.

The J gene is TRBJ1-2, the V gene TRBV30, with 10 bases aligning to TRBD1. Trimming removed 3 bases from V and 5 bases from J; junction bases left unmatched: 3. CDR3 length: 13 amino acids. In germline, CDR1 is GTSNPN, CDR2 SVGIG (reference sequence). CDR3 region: CAWRTGGLYGYTF. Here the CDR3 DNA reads TGTGCCTGGAGGACAGGGGGCCTTTATGGCTACACCTTC. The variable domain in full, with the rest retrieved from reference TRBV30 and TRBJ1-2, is SQTIHQWPATLVQPVGSPLSLECTVEGTSNPNLYWYRQAAGRGLQLLFYSVGIGQISSEVPQNLSASRPQDRQFILSSKKLLLSDSGFYLCAWRTGGLYGYTFGSGTRLTVV.

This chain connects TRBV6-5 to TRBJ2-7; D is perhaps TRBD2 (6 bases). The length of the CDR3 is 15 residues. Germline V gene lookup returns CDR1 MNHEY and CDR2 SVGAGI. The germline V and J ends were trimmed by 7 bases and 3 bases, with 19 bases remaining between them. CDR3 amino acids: CASITGLSPHYEQYF. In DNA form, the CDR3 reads TGTGCCAGCATTACGGGACTTAGCCCCCACTACGAGCAGTACTTC.

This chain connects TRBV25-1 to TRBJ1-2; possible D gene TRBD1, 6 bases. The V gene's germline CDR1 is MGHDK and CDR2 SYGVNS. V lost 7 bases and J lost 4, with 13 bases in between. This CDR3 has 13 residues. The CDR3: CASTPQGSYGYTF. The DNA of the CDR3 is TGTGCCAGCACCCCCCAGGGGTCCTATGGCTACACCTTC.

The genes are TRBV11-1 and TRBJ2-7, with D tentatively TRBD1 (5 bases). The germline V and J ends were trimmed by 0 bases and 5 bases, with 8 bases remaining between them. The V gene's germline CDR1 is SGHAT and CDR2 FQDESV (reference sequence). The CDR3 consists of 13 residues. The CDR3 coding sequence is TGTGCCAGCAGCTTAGCGCAAGGGGACGAGCAGTACTTC. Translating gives CASSLAQGDEQYF.

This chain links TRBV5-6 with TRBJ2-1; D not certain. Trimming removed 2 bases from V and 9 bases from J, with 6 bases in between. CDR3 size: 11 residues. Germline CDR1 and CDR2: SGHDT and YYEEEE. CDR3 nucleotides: TGTGCCAGCAGCTTAGCCATTGAGCAGTTCTTC. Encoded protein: CASSLAIEQFF.

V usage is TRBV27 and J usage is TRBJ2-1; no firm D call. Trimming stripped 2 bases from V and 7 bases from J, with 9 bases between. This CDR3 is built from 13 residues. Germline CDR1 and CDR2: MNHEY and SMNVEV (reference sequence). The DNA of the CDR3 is TGTGCCAGCAGTTTACAGTACCAAAATGAGCAGTTCTTC. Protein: CASSLQYQNEQFF.

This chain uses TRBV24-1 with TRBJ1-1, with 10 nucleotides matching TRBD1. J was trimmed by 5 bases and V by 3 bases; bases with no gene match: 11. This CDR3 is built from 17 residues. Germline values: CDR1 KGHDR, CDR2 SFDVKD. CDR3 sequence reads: CATSDRPFGTGVTEAFF. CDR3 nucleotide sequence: TGTGCCACCAGTGATCGCCCCTTTGGGACAGGGGTGACTGAAGCTTTCTTT.

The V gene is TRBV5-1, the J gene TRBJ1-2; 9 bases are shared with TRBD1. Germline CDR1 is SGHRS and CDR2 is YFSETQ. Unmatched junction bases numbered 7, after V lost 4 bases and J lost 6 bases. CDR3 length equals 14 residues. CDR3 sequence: CASSMGQGIDGYTF. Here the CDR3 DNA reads TGCGCCAGCAGCATGGGACAGGGTATAGATGGCTACACCTTC.

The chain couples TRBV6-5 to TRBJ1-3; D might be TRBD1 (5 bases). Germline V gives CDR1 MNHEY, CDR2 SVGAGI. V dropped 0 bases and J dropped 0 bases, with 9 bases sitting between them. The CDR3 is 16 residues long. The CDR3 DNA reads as TGTGCCAGCAGTTACTCCGGCAGGGTCTCTGGAAACACCATATATTTT. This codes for CASSYSGRVSGNTIYF.

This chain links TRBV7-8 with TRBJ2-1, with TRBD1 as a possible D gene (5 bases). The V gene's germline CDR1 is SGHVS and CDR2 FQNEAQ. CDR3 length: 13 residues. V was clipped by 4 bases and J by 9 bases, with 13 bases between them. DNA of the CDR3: TGTGCCAGCAGCTCAGCGTCAGGGCTTGAGCAGTTCTTC. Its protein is CASSSASGLEQFF.